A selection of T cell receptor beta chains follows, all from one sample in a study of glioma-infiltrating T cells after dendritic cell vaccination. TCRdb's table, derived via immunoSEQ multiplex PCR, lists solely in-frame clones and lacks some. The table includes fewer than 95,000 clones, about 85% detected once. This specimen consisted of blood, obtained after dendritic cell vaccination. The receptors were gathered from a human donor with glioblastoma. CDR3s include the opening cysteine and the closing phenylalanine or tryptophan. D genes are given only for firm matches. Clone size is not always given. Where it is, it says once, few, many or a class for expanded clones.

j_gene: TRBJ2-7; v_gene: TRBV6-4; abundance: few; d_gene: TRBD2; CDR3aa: CASSSTSGGASEQYF
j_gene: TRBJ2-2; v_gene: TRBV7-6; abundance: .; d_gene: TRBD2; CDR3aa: CASSPRTSGATGELFF
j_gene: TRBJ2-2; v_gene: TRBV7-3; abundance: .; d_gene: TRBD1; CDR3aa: CASSLGVRRDRETGELFF
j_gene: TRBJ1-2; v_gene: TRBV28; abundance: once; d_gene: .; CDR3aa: CASSSHPSGTLNYGYTF
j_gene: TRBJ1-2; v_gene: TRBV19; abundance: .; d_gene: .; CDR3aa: CASSPGDWAGYTF
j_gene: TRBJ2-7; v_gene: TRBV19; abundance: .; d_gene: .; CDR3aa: CASSMLLISSYEQYF
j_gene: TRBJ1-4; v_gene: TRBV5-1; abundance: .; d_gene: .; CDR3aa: CASSLVVSEKLFF
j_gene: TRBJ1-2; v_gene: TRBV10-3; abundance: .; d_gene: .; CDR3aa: CAIRAANEADGYTF
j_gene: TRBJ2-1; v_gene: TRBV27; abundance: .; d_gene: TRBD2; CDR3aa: CASSGGVPYNEQFF
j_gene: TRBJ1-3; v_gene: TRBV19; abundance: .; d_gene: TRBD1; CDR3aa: CASSIDGTVFSGNTIYF
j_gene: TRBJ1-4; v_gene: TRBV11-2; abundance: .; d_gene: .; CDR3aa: CASTPHETDNEKLFF
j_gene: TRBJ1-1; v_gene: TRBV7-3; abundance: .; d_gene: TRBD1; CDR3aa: CASSPGQTYTEAFF
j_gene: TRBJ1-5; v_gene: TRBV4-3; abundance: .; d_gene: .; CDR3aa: CASSQDTSQPQHF
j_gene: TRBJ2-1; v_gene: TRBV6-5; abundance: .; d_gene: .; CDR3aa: CASSYSLPPNEQFF
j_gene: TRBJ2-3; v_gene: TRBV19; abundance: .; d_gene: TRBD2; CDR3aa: CASSISGNSDTQYF
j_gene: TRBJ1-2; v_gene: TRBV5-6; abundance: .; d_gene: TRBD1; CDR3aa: CASTTTKQGWANYGYTF
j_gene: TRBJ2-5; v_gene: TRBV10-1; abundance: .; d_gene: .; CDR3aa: CASSGGGPAAQETQYF
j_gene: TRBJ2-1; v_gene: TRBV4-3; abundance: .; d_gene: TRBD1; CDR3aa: CASSQGAETGGNYNEQFF
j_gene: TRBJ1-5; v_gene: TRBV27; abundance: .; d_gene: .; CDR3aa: CASSSLRGGLEQPQHF
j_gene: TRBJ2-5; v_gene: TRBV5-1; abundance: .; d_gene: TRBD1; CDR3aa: CASSLATGGGQETQYF
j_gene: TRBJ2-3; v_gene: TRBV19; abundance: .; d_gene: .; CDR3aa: CASSIDRRDTQYF
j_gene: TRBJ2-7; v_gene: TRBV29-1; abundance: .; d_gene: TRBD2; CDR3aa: CSVAGTSRHEQYF
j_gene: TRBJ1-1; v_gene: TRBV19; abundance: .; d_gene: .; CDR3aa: CASSILAGNTEAFF
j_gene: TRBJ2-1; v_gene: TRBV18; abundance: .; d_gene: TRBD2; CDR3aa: CASSPPGLAGGGEQFF
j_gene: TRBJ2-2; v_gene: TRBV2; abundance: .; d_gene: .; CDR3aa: CASREGPLLANTGELFF
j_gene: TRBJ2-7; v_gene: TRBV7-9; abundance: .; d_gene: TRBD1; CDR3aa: CASSRGQAISYEQYF
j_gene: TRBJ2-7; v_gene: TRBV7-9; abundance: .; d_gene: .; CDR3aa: CASSFEVGYEQYF
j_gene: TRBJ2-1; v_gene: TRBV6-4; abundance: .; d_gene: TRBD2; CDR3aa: CASSDSSGSYNEQFF
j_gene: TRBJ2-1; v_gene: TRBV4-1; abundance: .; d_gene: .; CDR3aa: CASRDMPRGNEQFF
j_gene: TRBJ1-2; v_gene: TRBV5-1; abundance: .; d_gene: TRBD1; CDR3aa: CASSLSRDSYLGYTF
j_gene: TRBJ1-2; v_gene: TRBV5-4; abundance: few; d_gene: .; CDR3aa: CASSRGQLYGYTF
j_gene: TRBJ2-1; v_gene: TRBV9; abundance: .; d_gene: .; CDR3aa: CASSPPSAAEQFF
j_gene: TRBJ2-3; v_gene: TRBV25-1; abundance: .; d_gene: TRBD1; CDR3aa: CASSEGTGVGDTQYF
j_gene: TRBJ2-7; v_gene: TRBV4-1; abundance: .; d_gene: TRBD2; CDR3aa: CASSPAGTSGVPSYEQYF
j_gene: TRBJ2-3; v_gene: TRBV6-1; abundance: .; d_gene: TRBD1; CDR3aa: CALRDRAGTDTQYF
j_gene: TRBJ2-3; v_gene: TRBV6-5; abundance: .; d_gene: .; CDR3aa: CASSYEGDTQYF
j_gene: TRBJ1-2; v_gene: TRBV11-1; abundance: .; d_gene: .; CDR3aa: CASSLARSGNYGYTF
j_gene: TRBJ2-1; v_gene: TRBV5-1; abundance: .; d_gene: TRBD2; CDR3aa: CASSFGGGTLGEQFF